This TCR beta chain stems from a study of vaccination and CD4 T cells after COVID-19 (dated by TCRdb to the early 2020s). Regarding the research as a whole: SARS-CoV-2 positivity had been established in the convalescent patients by nasal swab PCR, and mild disease was recorded in several of these patients and severe disease in one. The convalescent cohort comprised six males and four females, including two Hispanic individuals, seven Caucasians, two Asians and one multiracial person. Two doses of either the Pfizer-BioNTech BNT162b2 vaccine (n=8) or the Moderna mRNA-1273 vaccine (n=2) were administered to participants. Post-COVID blood samples from convalescent patients were collected a median of roughly 100 days after diagnosis, with a range of roughly 35 to 180 days. Post-vaccine blood samples were taken a median of 72 days after the second vaccine dose, with a range of 14 to 241 days. For stimulating the cultures, overlapping spike peptide pools were used, derived from SARS-CoV-2 as well as from the common cold coronaviruses HCoV-NL63, HCoV-OC43 and HCoV-229E. Control cultures received a CEFX viral epitope pool as the positive control, an HIV-1 Nef peptide pool as the negative control, or no peptide. The spike-specific CD4+ TCR repertoire was compared before and after mRNA vaccination in under 11 COVID-19 convalescent patients and a few infection-naive healthy vaccine recipients. General study outcomes and caveats: In convalescent patients, nearly all vaccine-specific clones (304 of 307) were found to be mono-reactive for SARS-CoV-2 spike rather than cross-reactive with common cold coronaviruses. Among the post-vaccine SARS-CoV-2-reactive clones in convalescent patients, a median around 86% showed up only after vaccination, which suggests vaccine-specific priming. The number of convalescent patients in the study was relatively small, and the study did not examine early timepoints following natural infection. The median number of SARS-CoV-2-reactive clonotypes rose from around 20 after infection to 30 to 45 after vaccination, but the change was not significant.

The library was produced with PCR. At the Johns Hopkins FTIC core, DNA from the cultured CD4+ T cells underwent TCR sequencing with the Oncomine TCR Beta short-read assay. Genomic DNA was extracted from the cultured CD4+ T cells with the QIAamp micro DNA kit. Oncomine TCR Beta libraries from cultured CD4+ T cells were pooled with unique dual indexes and sequenced on an Illumina iSeq 100. In the paper's pipeline: Non-productive sequences were removed, and CDR3s not starting with C, not ending with F or W, or shorter than 7 amino acids were discarded. Antigen-specific clonotypes were identified using the MANAFEST web application through comparison of peptide-stimulated wells with reference and other culture wells. To be called positive, a clone needed an FDR below 0.05, an odds ratio above 5, and a productive frequency above 0.1% in at least two of three replicate wells. Clonotypes that were significantly expanded in both SARS-CoV-2 spike wells and at least one common cold coronavirus spike condition were defined as cross-reactive. Similarity between CDR3 sequences was evaluated in R version 3.6.1 using Levenshtein distances (stringdist) and unrooted phylogenetic trees (ape). TCRdb reanalyzed the raw reads on its own, using fastp at Q25 for trimming and MiXCR for clone calling, and kept in-frame beta chains. Rows matching on CDR3 protein sequence are summarized as one entry with the most common DNA and genes. The V and J calls, along with clone size, are taken from TCRdb and not from the paper's own processing. Present in this sample are approximately 25,000 distinct CDR3 sequences, around two thirds of which were seen just once. The ten largest clonotypes hold 6.5% to 10% of the sample.

Reading the label with the study, this specimen's treatment or condition is: 10-day PBMC culture with coronavirus spike peptide pools or control peptides (ViraFEST assay). To expand antigen-specific T cells with peptide pools and then pick out the expanded clonotypes through TCR sequencing, the study relied on the ViraFEST assay. Positive SARS-CoV-2 PCR tests in the convalescent patients dated from March to December 2020, before Alpha, Beta and Delta variants emerged in the United States. Each well held 2.2 million or so PBMCs cultured with roughly 10 ug/ml peptide pools in IMDM containing 5% human AB serum and roughly 10 IU/ml IL-2. Half of the culture medium was replaced with fresh IL-2-containing medium on days 3 and 7. After roughly 11 days of culture, CD4+ T cells were isolated by negative selection with the EasySep CD4+ T cell isolation kit. Ficoll-Paque Plus gradient centrifugation was used to isolate PBMCs from whole blood, and the isolated PBMCs were then either used fresh or cryopreserved at -140C. Culture conditions were generally each tested in triplicate wells.

As regards this clonotype: Which antigen it targets is not known. Qualities for individual bases were not recorded, and no much larger clone is one base off.

Trimming accounts for 5 bases at V and 3 bases at J, while the number of junction bases matched to no gene is 5. Reading from cysteine to phenylalanine, the CDR3 counts 14 amino acids. The retained sequence is limited to the CDR3, 42 bases, with the frame set at the first base. According to the germline V gene, CDR1 reads SGHVS and CDR2 reads FQNEAQ. The TCR was taken from a human donor who had recovered from COVID-19. The rearrangement combines TRBV7-8 with TRBJ2-3, with 7 bases matching TRBD2. Sequencing was performed on CD4+ T cells from blood, cultured in vitro. The CDR3 protein is CASSVYGRTDTQYF. The DNA reads TGTGCCAGCAGCGTTTACGGGAGGACAGATACGCAGTATTTT.